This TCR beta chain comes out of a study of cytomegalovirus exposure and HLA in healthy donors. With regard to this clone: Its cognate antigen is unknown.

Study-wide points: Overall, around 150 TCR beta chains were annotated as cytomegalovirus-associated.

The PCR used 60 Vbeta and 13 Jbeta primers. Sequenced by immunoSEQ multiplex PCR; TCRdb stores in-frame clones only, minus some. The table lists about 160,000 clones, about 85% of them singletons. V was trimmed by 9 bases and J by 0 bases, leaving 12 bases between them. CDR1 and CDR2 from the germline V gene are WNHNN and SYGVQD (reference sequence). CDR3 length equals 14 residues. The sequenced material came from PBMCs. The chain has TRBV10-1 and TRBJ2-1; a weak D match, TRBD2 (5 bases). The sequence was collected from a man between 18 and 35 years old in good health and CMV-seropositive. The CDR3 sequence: CARTRGSSYNEQFF. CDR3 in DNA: TGCGCCAGGACTCGGGGAAGCTCCTACAATGAGCAGTTCTTC.